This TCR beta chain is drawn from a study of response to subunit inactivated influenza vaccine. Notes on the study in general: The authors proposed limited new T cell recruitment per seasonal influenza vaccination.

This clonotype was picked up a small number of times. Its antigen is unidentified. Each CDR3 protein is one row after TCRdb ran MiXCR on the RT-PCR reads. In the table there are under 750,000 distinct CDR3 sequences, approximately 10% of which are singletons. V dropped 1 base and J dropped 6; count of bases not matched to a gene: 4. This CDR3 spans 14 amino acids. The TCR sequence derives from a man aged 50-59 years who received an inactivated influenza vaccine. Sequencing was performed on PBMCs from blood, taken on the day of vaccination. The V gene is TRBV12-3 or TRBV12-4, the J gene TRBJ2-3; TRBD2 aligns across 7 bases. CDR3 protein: CASSLDGRRDTQYF. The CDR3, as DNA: TGTGCCAGCAGTTTAGACGGGAGGAGGGATACGCAGTATTTT.